The 29 T cell receptor beta chains below come from one sample, sequenced in a study of blood T cell repertoires in COVID-19. The method was immunoSEQ multiplex PCR; TCRdb's version includes in-frame clones alone and lacks a portion of them. The data contain some 390,000 clones, around 87% of them singletons. Sequencing was done on a sample of peripheral blood. These receptors all come from a woman aged 55-70 years with COVID-19, enrolled during active disease.

The rearrangement uses TRBV7-3 and TRBJ1-6; D call uncertain. Germline CDR1 and CDR2: SGHTA and FQGTGA. This CDR3 has 14 amino acids. The germline V and J ends were trimmed by 5 bases and 9 bases, with 14 bases remaining between them. CDR3 protein: CASSTTAGVSPLHF. For the CDR3, the DNA is TGTGCCAGCAGCACAACCGCCGGGGTTTCACCCCTCCACTTT.

The chain recombines TRBV5-1 with TRBJ2-7; perhaps TRBD1 as D (6 bases). Trimming removed 2 bases from V and 0 bases from J, with 9 bases in between. The germline V gene encodes CDR1 SGHRS and CDR2 YFSETQ. There are 14 residues in the CDR3. CDR3 loop: CASSLQGLSYEQYF. The CDR3, as DNA: TGCGCCAGCAGCTTACAGGGTCTCTCCTACGAGCAGTACTTC.

The chain joins TRBV4-1 to TRBJ1-1; D might be TRBD1 (6 bases). Trimming stripped 3 bases from V and 3 bases from J, with 8 bases between. Germline assignment: CDR1 MGHRA and CDR2 YSYEKL. The CDR3 covers 13 residues. CDR3 coding DNA: TGCGCCAGCAGCCAGAGACAGGACACTGAAGCTTTCTTT. This encodes CASSQRQDTEAFF.

The CDR3 nucleotides read TGTGCCAGCTCACCAACGTTTACAGGGGATACGCAGTATTTT. It yields the protein CASSPTFTGDTQYF. The chain recombines TRBV18 with TRBJ2-3, with D possibly TRBD1 on 6 matching bases. Germline CDR1 and CDR2: KGHSH and LQKENI. V lost 2 bases to trimming and J lost 6 bases, with 12 bases between them. The CDR3 contains 14 residues.

This clone was seen only a few times. The chain is built from TRBV6-5 and TRBJ2-7, with 7 bases lining up with TRBD1. CDR1 is MNHEY and CDR2 is SVGAGI in the germline V gene. This CDR3 spans 12 amino acids. Trimming at V came to 11 bases and at J to 1 base, leaving 5 bases not matched to a gene. CDR3 sequence (DNA): TGTGCCTTTGGACAGGAGTCCTACGAGCAGTACTTC. Amino acids: CAFGQESYEQYF.

The V and J genes are TRBV7-2 and TRBJ2-1; maybe TRBD2 (5 bases). V lost 2 bases to trimming and J lost 5 bases, with 13 bases between them. CDR3 length equals 15 residues. CDR1 SGHTA and CDR2 FQGNSA come from the germline V gene. The CDR3 spells CASSLLVSGHNEQFF. DNA for the CDR3: TGTGCCAGCAGCTTACTAGTAAGCGGCCACAATGAGCAGTTCTTC.

The chain uses TRBV6-5 and TRBJ1-1, with 8 bases lining up with TRBD1. Germline lookup yields CDR1 MNHEY and CDR2 SVGAGI. This CDR3 has 14 residues. The ends lost 5 bases at V and 9 bases at J; junction bases unmatched: 11. CDR3 bases: TGTGCCAGCAGTCCCACGGAAGGACAGGGAAAAGCTTTCTTT. This translates into CASSPTEGQGKAFF.

The chain is built from TRBV10-3 and TRBJ1-2; D is undetermined. The CDR3 is 15 amino acids. Germline V gene data show CDR1 as ENHRY and CDR2 as SYGVKD. Trimming took off 6 bases at V and 8 bases at J, with 22 bases between the two ends. DNA of the CDR3: TGTGCCATCAGGCCTGACGGACTGCGAGGGAGCGGCTACACCTTC. This sequence encodes CAIRPDGLRGSGYTF.

The V gene is TRBV4-1, the J gene TRBJ2-1, with TRBD2 matching 10 bases. The CDR3 runs to 13 residues. V lost 0 bases, J lost 12 bases, and 2 bases stayed unmatched. Germline assignment: CDR1 MGHRA and CDR2 YSYEKL. This CDR3 reads CASSQERTSGQFF. CDR3 nucleotide sequence: TGCGCCAGCAGCCAAGAACGGACTAGCGGGCAGTTCTTC.

This sequence joins TRBV28 and TRBJ2-6, with D uncertain. The V and J ends lost 3 bases and 0 bases respectively, with 3 bases between them. In germline, CDR1 is MDHEN, CDR2 SYDVKM. The CDR3 runs to 14 residues. CDR3 sequence (DNA): TGTGCCAGCAGTTTTCTCTCTGGGGCCAACGTCCTGACTTTC. This translates into CASSFLSGANVLTF. Drawing the rest from reference TRBV28 and TRBJ2-6, the complete variable domain is DVKVTQSSRYLVKRTGEKVFLECVQDMDHENMFWYRQDPGLGLRLIYFSYDVKMKEKGDIPEGYSVSREKKERFSLILESASTNQTSMYLCASSFLSGANVLTFGAGSRLTVL.

The genes are TRBV25-1 and TRBJ2-5; 7 bases align to TRBD1. This CDR3 comprises 15 residues. Unmatched junction bases numbered 11, after V lost 5 bases and J lost 5 bases. Germline V gene sequence: CDR1 MGHDK, CDR2 SYGVNS. CDR3 DNA: TGTGCCAGCAGTACAGCACAGGGGTGGGGCGAGACCCAGTACTTC. Translating it yields CASSTAQGWGETQYF.

The rearrangement joins TRBV7-8 to TRBJ2-3; TRBD2 aligns across 11 bases. V was clipped by 2 bases and J by 4 bases; unmatched bases: 8. This CDR3 comprises 17 residues. In germline, CDR1 is SGHVS, CDR2 FQNEAQ. In nucleotides, the CDR3 is TGTGCCAGCAGCTTAAGGGCTAGCGGGGGGTTGTCAGATACGCAGTATTTT. Translation gives CASSLRASGGLSDTQYF.

This clone occurred once. CDR3 sequence reads: CASSLGTGRNQPQHF. The DNA for the CDR3 is TGTGCCAGCAGCCTTGGGACAGGCAGAAATCAGCCCCAGCATTTT. This sequence joins TRBV7-9 and TRBJ1-5; 8 nucleotides align to TRBD1. V lost 5 bases, J lost 4 bases, and 7 bases stayed unmatched. The CDR3 is 15 amino acids. CDR1 SEHNR and CDR2 FQNEAQ come from the germline V gene (reference sequence).

V is TRBV6-5 and J is TRBJ1-1; D gene ambiguous. From germline, CDR1 is MNHEY and CDR2 SVGAGI. CDR3 length: 11 amino acids. V lost 6 bases to trimming and J lost 5 bases, with 7 bases between them. This chain's CDR3 is CASRAGTEAFF. Written as DNA, the CDR3 is TGTGCCAGCAGAGCCGGGACTGAAGCTTTCTTT.

The rearrangement joins TRBV7-3 to TRBJ2-2; 7 bases agree with TRBD1. The CDR3 has 15 amino acids. CDR1 is SGHTA and CDR2 is FQGTGA in the germline V gene. The junction had 6 bases not matched to a gene; V was cut back by 2 bases and J by 6 bases. The CDR3 DNA is TGTGCCAGCAGCTTATTTTCGACAGGGCCCGGGGAGCTGTTTTTT. Residues: CASSLFSTGPGELFF.

The CDR3 nucleotides are TGTGCCAGCAGCCGGCAGGGGGGCCAAGAGACCCAGTACTTC. The encoded protein is CASSRQGGQETQYF. The rearrangement joins TRBV5-8 to TRBJ2-5, with D possibly matching TRBD1 (7 bases). Trimming took 4 bases from V and 1 from J, leaving 11 bases between them. CDR1 is SGHTS and CDR2 is YDEGEE in the germline V gene. The CDR3 spans 14 residues.

This rearrangement joins TRBV6-5 to TRBJ2-5, with unresolved D. CDR3 length equals 14 residues. CDR1 and CDR2 from the germline V gene are MNHEY and SVGAGI. Trimming left V 1 base short and J 0 bases short, with 6 bases between. CDR3 DNA sequence: TGTGCCAGCAGTTACTTCCGGTACCAAGAGACCCAGTACTTC. Translation gives CASSYFRYQETQYF.

V usage is TRBV11-2 and J usage is TRBJ1-1; the D is unclear. Germline-derived CDR1 and CDR2 are SGHAT and FQNNGV. Trimming left V 1 base short and J 5 bases short, with 14 bases between. This CDR3 spans 15 amino acids. Here the CDR3 reads CASSLAAGVMTEAFF. CDR3 nucleotides: TGTGCCAGCAGCTTAGCTGCGGGAGTAATGACTGAAGCTTTCTTT.

This clone was seen just once. The chain joins TRBV6-2 or TRBV6-3 to TRBJ2-3, with 8 bases lining up with TRBD1. V was clipped by 6 bases and J by 7 bases; unmatched bases: 3. This CDR3 spans 12 amino acids. Germline V gives CDR1 MNHEY, CDR2 SVGEGT. CDR3 residues: CASSWDRNTQYF. In DNA, the CDR3 is TGTGCCAGCAGCTGGGACAGGAATACGCAGTATTTT.

This sequence joins TRBV19 and TRBJ1-5, with D perhaps matching TRBD1 (5 bases). The CDR3 contains 16 residues. V lost 4 bases, J lost 2 bases, and 15 bases lay in between. Germline V lookup: CDR1 LNHDA, CDR2 SQIVND (reference sequence). For the CDR3, the DNA is TGTGCCAGTAGTAAGGGGCCAGGACGGGGCAATCAGCCCCAGCATTTT. Amino acids: CASSKGPGRGNQPQHF.

The chain joins TRBV7-9 to TRBJ1-5; D remains ambiguous. The V end was cut by 1 base, the J end by 2 bases, with 9 bases between. The CDR3 loop spans 15 amino acids. Germline-derived CDR1 and CDR2 are SEHNR and FQNEAQ (reference sequence). CDR3 nucleotide sequence: TGTGCCAGCAGCTTAGGAGGGTCTGGCAATCAGCCCCAGCATTTT. It codes for CASSLGGSGNQPQHF.

J is TRBJ2-2 and V is TRBV5-1; 9 bases are shared with TRBD2. Germline V lookup: CDR1 SGHRS, CDR2 YFSETQ. Trimming at V came to 4 bases and at J to 4 bases, leaving 5 bases not matched to a gene. The CDR3 has 15 amino acids. CDR3 DNA: TGCGCCAGCAGCGGGGCGGGGGGGCCCACCGGGGAGCTGTTTTTT. Its translation is CASSGAGGPTGELFF.

CDR3 nucleotides: TGTGCCAGCACCCCAGGGCCCACTGAAGCTTTCTTT. It is translated as CASTPGPTEAFF. The chain couples TRBV12-3 or TRBV12-4 to TRBJ1-1, with D tentatively TRBD1 (5 bases). This CDR3 is 12 amino acids long. V dropped 7 bases and J dropped 4 bases, with 10 bases sitting between them.

This clone was counted only a few times. J is TRBJ2-1 and V is TRBV11-2; a weak D match, TRBD1 (5 bases). The CDR3 spans 17 residues. CDR1 and CDR2 from the germline V gene are SGHAT and FQNNGV. The V end lost 4 bases, the J end lost 7 bases, and 23 bases lay between the germline ends. Written as DNA, the CDR3 is TGTGCCAGCAGCTCCACCATAGGGCAGGCCCCAGGGAATGAGCAGTTCTTC. It specifies CASSSTIGQAPGNEQFF. The full variable domain, rest sourced from reference TRBV11-2 and TRBJ2-1, is EAGVAQSPRYKIIEKRQSVAFWCNPISGHATLYWYQQILGQGPKLLIQFQNNGVVDDSQLPKDRFSAERLKGVDSTLKIQPAKLEDSAVYLCASSSTIGQAPGNEQFFGPGTRLTVL.

This chain joins TRBV24-1 and TRBJ1-1, with D tentatively TRBD1 (5 bases). CDR1 is KGHDR, CDR2 SFDVKD, per germline. Trimming took 3 bases from V and 5 from J, leaving 12 bases between them. The CDR3 is made up of 14 amino acids. CDR3 residues: CATSDPSGGTEAFF. CDR3 bases: TGTGCCACCAGTGATCCCTCCGGGGGAACTGAAGCTTTCTTT.

The chain couples TRBV2 to TRBJ1-6; the D is unclear. The CDR3 sequence is 11 residues long. Trimming took off 6 bases at V and 7 bases at J, with 4 bases between the two ends. Germline loops: CDR1 SNHLY, CDR2 FYNNEI. The CDR3 here is CASSLNSPLHF. As DNA, the CDR3 is TGTGCCAGCAGCCTCAATTCACCCCTCCACTTT.

The chain joins TRBV7-9 to TRBJ1-4, with TRBD1 identical over 9 bases. The CDR3 is 14 amino acids. The germline gives CDR1 SEHNR, CDR2 FQNEAQ (reference sequence). V was clipped by 4 bases and J by 8 bases; unmatched bases: 5. CDR3 DNA: TGTGCCAGCAGCTCTAGACAGGGGGAAGAAAAACTGTTTTTT. Its protein is CASSSRQGEEKLFF.

V and J are TRBV3-1 (or the pseudogene TRBV3-2) and TRBJ2-5; 11 nucleotides align to TRBD2. The germline CDR1 and CDR2 sequences are LGHDT and YNNKEL (reference sequence). The CDR3 runs 15 residues. V gave up 4 bases and J gave up 4 bases; unmatched junction bases: 5. The CDR3 bases are TGTGCCAGCAGCCCCATGACTAGCGGGGTAGAGACCCAGTACTTC. Encoded protein: CASSPMTSGVETQYF.

This clone came up a few times. This chain uses TRBV11-3 with TRBJ1-1, with TRBD1 matching over 9 bases. Germline values: CDR1 SGHNT, CDR2 YENEEA. J was trimmed by 1 base and V by 5 bases; bases with no gene match: 8. This CDR3 contains 16 residues. The CDR3 DNA reads as TGTGCCAGCAGCGCCGGGACAGGGATTAGGAACACTGAAGCTTTCTTT. Translated, it gives CASSAGTGIRNTEAFF.